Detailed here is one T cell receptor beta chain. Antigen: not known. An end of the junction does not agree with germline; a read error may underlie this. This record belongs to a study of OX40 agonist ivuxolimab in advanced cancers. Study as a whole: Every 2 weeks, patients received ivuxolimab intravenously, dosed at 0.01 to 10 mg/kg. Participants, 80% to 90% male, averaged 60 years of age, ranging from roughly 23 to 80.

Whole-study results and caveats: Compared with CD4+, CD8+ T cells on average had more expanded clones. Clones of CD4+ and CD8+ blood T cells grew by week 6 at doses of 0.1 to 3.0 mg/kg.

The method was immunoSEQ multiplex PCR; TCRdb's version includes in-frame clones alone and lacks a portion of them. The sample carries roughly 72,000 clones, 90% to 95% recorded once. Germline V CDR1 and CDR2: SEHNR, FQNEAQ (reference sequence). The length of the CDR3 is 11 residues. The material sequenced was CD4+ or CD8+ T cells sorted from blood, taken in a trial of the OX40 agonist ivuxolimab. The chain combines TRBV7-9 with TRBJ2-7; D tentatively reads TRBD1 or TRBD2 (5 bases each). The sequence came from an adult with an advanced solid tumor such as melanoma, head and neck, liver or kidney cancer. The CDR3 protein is CASSLGAYLLF. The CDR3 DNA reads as TGTGCCAGCAGCCTCGGGGCCTACCTTTTATTC.